This T cell receptor beta chain was recovered during a study of blood T cell repertoires in COVID-19 (TCRdb year 2020). General notes on the study: Collaborator samples came from the United States, Italy and Spain and covered acute and convalescent phases of COVID-19. A freely available public database, intended as a resource for researchers studying the immune response to SARS-CoV-2, is where the repertoires were released. Samples came from the ongoing ImmuneRACE study (first 160 participants) plus 1,254 subjects from 6 global collaborators. Where available, HLA class I and class II types were taken from metadata supplied by the sample provider and were not determined by assay-based typing. The prospective study material was composed of cDNA or gDNA derived from T cells, B-cell-depleted T cells, or PBMCs. Nearly every sample came with metadata listing a de-identified subject ID, COVID-19 status, age in years and sex. Subjects who had been exposed to COVID-19, were actively infected with it, or had recovered from it provided the deeply sampled blood TCRbeta repertoires that made up the dataset.

Each collaborating institution followed its own protocols to collect whole blood in K2EDTA tubes. For TCRbeta analysis, collaborators shipped samples in one of three forms: frozen whole blood, isolated PBMCs, or DNA extracted from either of those sample types. On the study overall, not on this receptor specifically: Clinical and demographic metadata were provided uncurated, with the amount varying by source and participant.

This clone was observed a handful of times. Its specific antigen is unknown. Per-base quality was not reported, and no clone a single base away is much larger than it. TCRbeta CDR3 regions were amplified from genomic DNA using the immunoSEQ Assay, a bias-controlled multiplex PCR. Regarding the original processing steps: Nucleated cell counts per sample were estimated from amplification of reference gene primers within the assay. Sequence reads were collapsed and filtered to measure the absolute abundance of every unique TCRbeta CDR3 rearrangement. Productive Simpson clonality was computed per sample as the square root of Simpson's diversity index over productive rearrangements. The source is immuneACCESS, and TCRdb retained only in-frame sequences with V and J called. Part of the clones is not carried over; for the studies checked, unresolved V genes explain less than half of this, and the remainder is unexplained. The DNA was the basis for D and trimming; V, J and clone size are from that table. Here the sample has about 46,000 clones; approximately 85% occur a single time. About 15% of the sample belongs to the ten largest clones.

The sequence was obtained from a human donor in a cohort sampled during active COVID-19. The donor label of this sample is uncertain. The source material was peripheral blood.

The nucleotide sequence reads TGCGCCAGCAGCCAAGATGGGGCAGGGTGGTCTGGAAACACCATATATTTT. Its protein reads: CASSQDGAGWSGNTIYF. This receptor chain uses TRBV4-1 and TRBJ1-3, with TRBD1 perhaps the D gene, on 5 matching bases. Relative to germline, V is 0 bases shorter and J is 1 base shorter, with 13 bases between their ends. For CDR1 and CDR2, the germline V gene lists MGHRA and YSYEKL. The CDR3 spans 17 residues, from the cysteine through the phenylalanine. Kept here is only the CDR3 DNA, which spans 51 bases and is read in frame from base 1.